The T cell receptor (beta chain) described here comes from a study of shared clonotypes between healthy human individuals. Libraries were prepared by immunoSEQ multiplex PCR; TCRdb keeps only in-frame clonotypes and omits some of them. Among about 2,200,000 clones listed, roughly 91% were seen once. CDR1 is PRHDT and CDR2 is FYEKMQ in the germline V gene (reference sequence). The CDR3 is 16 residues long. V was pared by 5 bases and J by 6 bases, with 10 bases of the junction left unmatched. Positive CCR7 selection of CD45RO-negative cells yielded the naive CD8 cells, and terminally differentiated effector memory CD45RA+ cells were excluded.

The material sequenced was naive CD8+ T cells from PBMCs. This chain joins TRBV13 and TRBJ2-1, with TRBD2 matching 10 bases. The TCR comes from a man younger than 35 in good health. Some clones in this sample may be carry-over from other donors' samples. DNA of the CDR3: TGTGCCAGCAGCACCCGGTCTAGCGGGAGAGGCAATGAGCAGTTCTTC. Amino acid sequence: CASSTRSSGRGNEQFF.